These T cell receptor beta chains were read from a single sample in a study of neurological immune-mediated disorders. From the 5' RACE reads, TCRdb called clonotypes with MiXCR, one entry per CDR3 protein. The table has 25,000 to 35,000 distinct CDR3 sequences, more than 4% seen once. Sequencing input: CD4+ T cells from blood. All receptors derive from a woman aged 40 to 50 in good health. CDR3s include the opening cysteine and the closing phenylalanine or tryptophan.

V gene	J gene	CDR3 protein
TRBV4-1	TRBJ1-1	CASRENTEAFF
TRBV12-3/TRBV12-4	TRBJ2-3	CASSLSQSSTDTQYF
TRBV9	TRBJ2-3	CASSVGAVETDTQYF
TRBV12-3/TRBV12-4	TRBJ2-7	CASSLALASGGQQDEQYF
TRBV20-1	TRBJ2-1	CSARTSTSGNNEQFF
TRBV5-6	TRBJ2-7	CASSEPPRTGRLEQYF
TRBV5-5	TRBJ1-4	CASSFLLGTVEKLFF
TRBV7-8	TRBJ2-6	CASSLSTGANVLTF
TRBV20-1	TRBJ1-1	CRGQLNTEAFF
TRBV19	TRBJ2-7	CASSQSGAPSSYEQYF
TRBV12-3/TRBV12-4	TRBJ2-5	CASTPDRAKETQYF
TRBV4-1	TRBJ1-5	CASSQGKLGAEPQHF
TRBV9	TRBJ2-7	CASSVASGATYEQYF
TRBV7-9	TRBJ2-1	CASSSNPVAGGPRNEQFF
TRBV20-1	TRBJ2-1	CSAIRAGGGNEQFF
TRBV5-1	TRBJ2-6	CASSGGVSSGANVLTF
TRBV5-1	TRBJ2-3	CASSLGADTQYF
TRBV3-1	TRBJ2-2	CASSQYLGVVNTGELFF
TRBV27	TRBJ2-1	CATHRDRGQGEQFF
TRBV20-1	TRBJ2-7	CSVGPGQDIHEQYF
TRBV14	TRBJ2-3	CASRASGTGSDTQYF
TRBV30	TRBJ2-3	CAWSVLAKRRSTDTQYF
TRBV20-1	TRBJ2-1	CSAPTGLAGQSYNEQFF
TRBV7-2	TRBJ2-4	CASSHPRGAKNIQYF
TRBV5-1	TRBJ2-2	CASSGGTGGQINTGELFF
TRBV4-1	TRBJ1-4	CASSQDQGLSTRKLFF
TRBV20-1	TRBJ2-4	CSARGDLVAKNIQYF
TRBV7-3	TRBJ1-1	CASSSGQNTEAFF
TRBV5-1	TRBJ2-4	CASSSGQGRDGKNIQYF
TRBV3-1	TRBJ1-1	CASSHGLWAFF
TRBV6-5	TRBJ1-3	CASRQGFSGNTIYF
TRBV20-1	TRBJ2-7	CSAKTSGSAYEQYF
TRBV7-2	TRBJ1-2	CASSSSFGEFYGYTF
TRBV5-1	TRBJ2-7	CASSPGTQLSYEQYF
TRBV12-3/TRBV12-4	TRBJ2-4	CASSRTGDKNIQYF
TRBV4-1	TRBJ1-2	CASSQDGQGNRAGTF
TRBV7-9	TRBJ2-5	CASSPRPGLGIETQYF
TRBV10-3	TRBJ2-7	CAISSSRGGHSYEQYF
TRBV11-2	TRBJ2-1	CASSYSGRGDEQFF
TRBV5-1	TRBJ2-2	CASRRQTNTGELFF
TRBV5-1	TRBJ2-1	CASSLAQNEQFF
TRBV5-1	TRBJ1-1	CASSLGPQGVNTEAFF
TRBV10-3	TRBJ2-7	CATGTGGGSYEQYF
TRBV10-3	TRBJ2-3	CAISDRQITDTQYF
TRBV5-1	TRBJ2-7	CASSLLAENYEQYF
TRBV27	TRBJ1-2	CASRPTGGSGYTF
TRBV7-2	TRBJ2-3	CASSWGLAGGDTQYF
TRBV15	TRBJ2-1	CATSRGAGWNNEQFF
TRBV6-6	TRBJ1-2	CAAGPSNYGYTF
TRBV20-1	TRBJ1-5	CSAQHPRGGQPQHF
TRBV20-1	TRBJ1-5	CSAFSGGVNQPQHF
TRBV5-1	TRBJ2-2	CASSLGETVNTGELFF